Listed below are T cell receptor beta chains from one sample, sequenced in a study of blood T cell repertoires in COVID-19. TCRdb keeps only in-frame clones here, not all; method: immunoSEQ multiplex PCR. The repertoire holds fewer than 50,000 clones, with around four fifths as singletons. Input material: peripheral blood. The source of these receptors is a man in his forties or fifties with active COVID-19. The CDR3 runs from the conserved cysteine through the conserved F or W. D genes are given only for firm matches. Size is omitted from some rows. Given values are once, few, many or a class for expanded clones.

DNA,CDR3,J,size,V,D
TGTGCCACCAGTGACCTGAACCTAGGGGGGCAGTTCTTC,CATSDLNLGGQFF,TRBJ2-1,few,TRBV24-1,.
TGTGCCAGCAGTTTGCGAGATACGCAGTATTTT,CASSLRDTQYF,TRBJ2-3,.,TRBV6-5,.
TGTGCCAGCAGCTTCGGTTCAGATACGCAGTATTTT,CASSFGSDTQYF,TRBJ2-3,.,TRBV5-6,.
TGCGCCAGCAGCGCCGGAGACTTTTCGGAGACCCAGTACTTC,CASSAGDFSETQYF,TRBJ2-5,.,TRBV5-1,.
TGTGCCAGCAGCTTAGGGGACTCCTCTGGAAACACCATATATTTT,CASSLGDSSGNTIYF,TRBJ1-3,.,TRBV7-9,.
TGTGCCAGCAGCTTAGCCGGGGGAGATGCCTACAATGAGCAGTTCTTC,CASSLAGGDAYNEQFF,TRBJ2-1,once,TRBV11-3,.
TGTGCCAGTAGTATAACATTCCGGGACAGGGTTTATGGCTACACCTTC,CASSITFRDRVYGYTF,TRBJ1-2,.,TRBV19,TRBD1
TGTGCCAGCAGCCCAGGACAGGGTAACAGCAATCAGCCCCAGCATTTT,CASSPGQGNSNQPQHF,TRBJ1-5,.,TRBV7-6,TRBD1
TGTGCCAGCTCCCAGGGGAACATTCAGTACTTC,CASSQGNIQYF,TRBJ2-4,.,TRBV7-6,.
TGTGCCAGCAGTGAAGCGGGGGCAGGCGGTAATCAGCCCCAGCATTTT,CASSEAGAGGNQPQHF,TRBJ1-5,.,TRBV6-1,.
TGTGCCAGCAGTGATCTTCTGGGGGCGGCCTACAATGAGCAGTTCTTC,CASSDLLGAAYNEQFF,TRBJ2-1,once,TRBV2,.
TGCGCCAGCAGCCCGCCAACTCCTAGCGTCGGAGGAGAGACCCAGTACTTC,CASSPPTPSVGGETQYF,TRBJ2-5,.,TRBV4-1,.
TGTGCCAGCAGTCTAGCGACAGGGGGGCCGACTAATGAAAAACTGTTTTTT,CASSLATGGPTNEKLFF,TRBJ1-4,.,TRBV28,TRBD1
TGTGCCAGCAGTCACTCACAGGGCCGCTATGGCTACACCTTC,CASSHSQGRYGYTF,TRBJ1-2,.,TRBV6-5,.
TGTGCCAGCAGCCCCGGGACAGCCAATGGGGAAAAACTGTTTTTT,CASSPGTANGEKLFF,TRBJ1-4,.,TRBV28,TRBD1
TGTGCCAGCAGAGGTACTAGCTCGGGCTACGAGCAGTACTTC,CASRGTSSGYEQYF,TRBJ2-7,.,TRBV28,.
TGTGCCAGCAGTTTCCGGGATAGCTACGAGCAGTACTTC,CASSFRDSYEQYF,TRBJ2-7,once,TRBV27,.
TGCGCCAGCAGCTTATCGAATACAGGGTGGGCGGATACGCAGTATTTT,CASSLSNTGWADTQYF,TRBJ2-3,.,TRBV5-1,.
TGTGCCAGCAGTTTGGGACAGAATTCACCCCTCCACTTT,CASSLGQNSPLHF,TRBJ1-6,.,TRBV12-3/TRBV12-4,TRBD1
TGTGCCAGTAGTAGAAAAAGGGGAAGTGGGGAGACCCAGTACTTC,CASSRKRGSGETQYF,TRBJ2-5,.,TRBV19,.
TGTGCCAGCAGTGGGGACAGGGGAGAAGCTTTCTTT,CASSGDRGEAFF,TRBJ1-1,.,TRBV6-6,TRBD1
TGTGCCAGCACAGGCCGAGGGTACACAGATACGCAGTATTTT,CASTGRGYTDTQYF,TRBJ2-3,.,TRBV6-5,.
TGTGCCAGCAGTTACGCAGGGTTGAACTATGGCTACACCTTC,CASSYAGLNYGYTF,TRBJ1-2,.,TRBV6-2/TRBV6-3,.
TGTGCCAGCAGCTTAAGACAGCAGAACACTGAAGCTTTCTTT,CASSLRQQNTEAFF,TRBJ1-1,.,TRBV11-2,.
TGTGCCAGCAGTGATCAGGGGCGGGAGACCCAGTACTTC,CASSDQGRETQYF,TRBJ2-5,.,TRBV2,.